The next 20 T cell receptor beta chains were all read from a single sample in a study of T cell responses to AZD1222 COVID-19 vaccine. Some clones are missing from TCRdb's copy, which holds only in-frame ones; the method was immunoSEQ multiplex PCR. The repertoire holds roughly 200,000 clones, with about 92% as singletons. Material: peripheral blood, obtained on day 0 of MenACWY control vaccination. These receptors were obtained from an adult in good health.

This sequence joins TRBV11-3 and TRBJ2-1, with no clear D. Trimming shortened V by 3 bases and J by 6 bases, and 15 bases separated the two germline ends. Germline V gives CDR1 SGHNT, CDR2 YENEEA. This CDR3 is 15 amino acids long. The chain's CDR3 is CASSLAAAFTNEQFF. Written as DNA, the CDR3 is TGTGCCAGCAGCTTGGCGGCTGCCTTTACCAATGAGCAGTTCTTC. The full variable domain, rest sourced from reference TRBV11-3 and TRBJ2-1, is EAGVVQSPRYKIIEKKQPVAFWCNPISGHNTLYWYLQNLGQGPELLIRYENEEAVDDSQLPKDRFSAERLKGVDSTLKIQPAELGDSAVYLCASSLAAAFTNEQFFGPGTRLTVL.

J is TRBJ1-5 and V is TRBV19, with D perhaps matching TRBD1 (5 bases). Germline lookup yields CDR1 LNHDA and CDR2 SQIVND (reference sequence). V was cut by 3 bases and J by 0 bases, with 9 bases left in between. The CDR3 consists of 15 residues. The CDR3 DNA reads TGTGCCAGTAGTATCGGAGGGGATAGCAATCAGCCCCAGCATTTT. It yields the protein CASSIGGDSNQPQHF.

The chain carries TRBV27 and TRBJ2-1, with D tentatively TRBD2 (6 bases). The germline V and J ends were trimmed by 6 bases and 2 bases, with 17 bases remaining between them. CDR3 length: 16 amino acids. CDR1 is MNHEY, CDR2 SMNVEV, per germline (reference sequence). DNA for the CDR3: TGTGCCAGCAGACCCGGAGGGGACCGCCCCTACAATGAGCAGTTCTTC. Its protein is CASRPGGDRPYNEQFF.

The chain joins TRBV6-5 to TRBJ1-2; a possible D gene is TRBD1 (5 bases). Deletions cut 6 bases from V and 8 bases from J, with 13 bases between. The CDR3 has 12 residues. Germline CDR1 MNHEY, CDR2 SVGAGI. The CDR3 DNA reads TGTGCCAGCAGGGGGACCTGGGGCGGCTACACCTTC. Amino acids: CASRGTWGGYTF.

For the CDR3, the DNA is TGTGCCAGCAGCTTGACAGGGATCACTGAAGCTTTCTTT. It specifies CASSLTGITEAFF. V usage is TRBV5-6 and J usage is TRBJ1-1, with D perhaps TRBD1 (6 bases). Between the trimmed V and J ends, which lost 1 base and 4 bases, there was a span of 8 bases. The CDR3 contains 13 residues. The V gene's germline CDR1 is SGHDT and CDR2 YYEEEE. The full variable domain, completed using reference TRBV5-6 and TRBJ1-1, is DAGVTQSPTHLIKTRGQQVTLRCSPKSGHDTVSWYQQALGQGPQFIFQYYEEEERQRGNFPDRFSGHQFPNYSSELNVNALLLGDSALYLCASSLTGITEAFFGQGTRLTVV.

This sequence joins TRBV30 and TRBJ1-1; D is perhaps TRBD1 (6 bases). Looked up from germline, CDR1 is GTSNPN and CDR2 is SVGIG (reference sequence). V lost 3 bases and J lost 5, with 16 bases in between. This CDR3 has 14 residues. The CDR3 DNA reads as TGTGCCTGGAGCAAAAGGGGGGGCAGGACTGAAGCTTTCTTT. This encodes CAWSKRGGRTEAFF.

This chain connects TRBV9 to TRBJ1-6, with 7 bases that match TRBD1. Germline V gene data show CDR1 as SGDLS and CDR2 as YYNGEE. The CDR3 is made up of 15 amino acids. J lost 5 bases, V lost 1 base, and 3 bases had no gene match. The CDR3 sequence: CASSVRDSDNSPLHF. CDR3 sequence (DNA): TGTGCCAGCAGCGTAAGGGACAGCGATAATTCACCCCTCCACTTT.

This rearrangement joins TRBV20-1 to TRBJ2-1; 8 bases align to TRBD2. Germline V CDR1 and CDR2: DFQATT, SNEGSKA (reference sequence). The CDR3 sequence is 16 residues long. V was pared by 3 bases and J by 1 base, with 8 bases of the junction left unmatched. The CDR3 protein is CSASSPRGASYNEQFF. Here the CDR3 DNA reads TGCAGTGCTAGTTCCCCGCGGGGGGCATCCTACAATGAGCAGTTCTTC.

The chain employs TRBV5-1 and TRBJ1-6; a possible D gene is TRBD1 (5 bases). This CDR3 has 15 amino acids. The germline gives CDR1 SGHRS, CDR2 YFSETQ. V lost 0 bases and J 7 bases, leaving 11 bases between the germline ends. The CDR3 loop reads CASSLVAGWNSPLHF. The CDR3 bases are TGCGCCAGCAGCTTGGTGGCAGGGTGGAATTCACCCCTCCACTTT.

The chain joins TRBV5-1 to TRBJ1-2; 9 nucleotides align to TRBD1. CDR3 size: 15 residues. Germline V gene lookup returns CDR1 SGHRS and CDR2 YFSETQ. V lost 4 bases, J lost 2 bases, and 6 bases stayed unmatched. The DNA for the CDR3 is TGCGCCAGCAGCATAGGGACAGGGAAGAACTATGGCTACACCTTC. This sequence encodes CASSIGTGKNYGYTF.

The CDR3 is CASSPLPGTGGPSNYGYTF. In nucleotides, the CDR3 is TGTGCCAGCTCACCACTCCCCGGGACAGGGGGCCCTTCTAACTATGGCTACACCTTC. The genes are TRBV18 and TRBJ1-2, with 12 positions matching TRBD1. This CDR3 is built from 19 residues. The ends lost 1 base at V and 0 bases at J; junction bases unmatched: 9. CDR1 and CDR2 from the germline V gene are KGHSH and LQKENI.

The chain employs TRBV6-5 and TRBJ1-3, with TRBD1 as a possible D gene (6 bases). There are 15 residues in the CDR3. V lost 6 bases, J lost 4 bases, and 16 bases lay in between. In germline, CDR1 is MNHEY, CDR2 SVGAGI. The CDR3 bases are TGTGCCAGCAGATCCGACCAGGGGACGGGAAACACCATATATTTT. It yields the protein CASRSDQGTGNTIYF.

This clone appeared a few times. The chain recombines TRBV6-6 with TRBJ1-2, with TRBD1 matching over 7 bases. The germline V gene encodes CDR1 MNHNY and CDR2 SVGAGI (reference sequence). The ends lost 11 bases at V and 4 bases at J; junction bases unmatched: 13. This CDR3 is 14 amino acids long. Here the CDR3 reads CAVAADRAFYGYTF. CDR3 coding DNA: TGTGCCGTCGCAGCCGACAGGGCTTTCTATGGCTACACCTTC.

V gene TRBV27 combines with J gene TRBJ2-2, with 7 bases aligning to TRBD2. Per the germline V gene, CDR1 is MNHEY and CDR2 is SMNVEV (reference sequence). This CDR3 spans 15 amino acids. V shed 7 bases, J shed 3 bases, and the junction held 8 bases outside the gene matches. The CDR3 spells CASKTTGRYTGELFF. In DNA form, the CDR3 reads TGTGCCAGCAAAACCACCGGGAGGTACACCGGGGAGCTGTTTTTT.

This clone appeared a few times. The V and J genes are TRBV6-5 and TRBJ1-3, with D possibly TRBD1 on 6 matching bases. This CDR3 contains 16 residues. Germline-derived CDR1 and CDR2 are MNHEY and SVGAGI. With 4 bases removed from V and 0 bases from J, the gap between germline ends came to 13 bases. CDR3 residues: CASSFQGKNSGNTIYF. CDR3 nucleotide sequence: TGTGCCAGCAGTTTTCAGGGGAAAAACTCTGGAAACACCATATATTTT.

The chain joins TRBV12-3 or TRBV12-4 to TRBJ1-2; D not certain. V lost 3 bases and J lost 2, with 7 bases in between. The length of the CDR3 is 13 residues. CDR3 in amino acids: CASSFSLNYGYTF. DNA of the CDR3: TGTGCCAGCAGTTTCTCCCTAAACTATGGCTACACCTTC.

The chain couples TRBV6-2 or TRBV6-3 to TRBJ2-5; TRBD1 is a possible D gene (5 bases). Germline lookup yields CDR1 MNHEY and CDR2 SVGEGT. Trimming took 2 bases from V and 2 from J, leaving 18 bases between them. The CDR3 is 17 amino acids. The CDR3 nucleotides are TGTGCCAGCAGTTACCCCCTGGGCAGGGAATCACAAGAGACCCAGTACTTC. Protein: CASSYPLGRESQETQYF.

The rearrangement uses TRBV5-6 and TRBJ1-2; D is unresolved. V lost 0 bases and J lost 1, with 7 bases in between. Germline CDR1 SGHDT, CDR2 YYEEEE. The CDR3 has 14 residues. CDR3 sequence reads: CASSLGGVNYGYTF. Written as DNA, the CDR3 is TGTGCCAGCAGCTTGGGTGGGGTTAACTATGGCTACACCTTC.

The chain uses TRBV11-3 and TRBJ2-1; D may be TRBD1 (6 bases). The germline CDR1 and CDR2 sequences are SGHNT and YENEEA. The CDR3 has 17 amino acids. The V end lost 5 bases, the J end lost 0 bases, and 17 bases lay between the germline ends. This chain's CDR3 is CASSPGWGPSSYNEQFF. The CDR3 nucleotides are TGTGCCAGCAGCCCGGGATGGGGGCCAAGCTCCTACAATGAGCAGTTCTTC.

On this clone itself: Other DNA variants within this sample encode the same CDR3. The chain is built from TRBV5-1 and TRBJ1-2; TRBD1 might be the D (5 bases). The CDR3 runs 14 residues. Germline values: CDR1 SGHRS, CDR2 YFSETQ. V shed 0 bases and J shed 2 bases, with 8 bases lying between them. The CDR3 DNA follows: TGCGCCAGCAGCTTGGGACAGCAAAACTATGGCTACACCTTC. Protein product: CASSLGQQNYGYTF.